These T cell receptor beta chains were read from a single sample in a study of Tregs in tolerant kidney transplant recipients. Antigens for these TCRs are unknown. Repertoires were generated with immunoSEQ multiplex PCR, while TCRdb's copy carries only in-frame clones and drops some. The table shows tens of thousands of clones, with 70% to 85% occurring only once. The sequencing sample was made of Tregs from blood cultured with allogeneic cells. These receptors came from a human donor in good health. Each CDR3 is given with its conserved first and last residue. The order of the fields is D gene, V gene, J gene, clone size, CDR3 protein, CDR3 DNA. D genes are given only for firm matches. Part of the rows lack a size; the others show once, few, many or a class for expanded clones.

>.|TRBV7-6|TRBJ2-5|.
CASSLDGLLQETQYF
TGTGCCAGCAGCTTAGACGGACTGCTACAAGAGACCCAGTACTTC
>.|TRBV11-3|TRBJ1-1|.
CASSLDGKPNTEAFF
TGTGCCAGCAGCTTAGATGGGAAGCCGAACACTGAAGCTTTCTTT
>.|TRBV5-8|TRBJ1-2|.
CASSLGGVANYGYTF
TGTGCCAGCAGCTTGGGCGGGGTCGCTAACTATGGCTACACCTTC
>.|TRBV7-8|TRBJ1-1|.
CASSPQTGNTEAFF
TGTGCCAGCAGCCCTCAGACAGGGAACACTGAAGCTTTCTTT
>.|TRBV5-4|TRBJ2-5|once
CASSLGAGKRETQYF
TGTGCCAGCAGCTTGGGAGCAGGGAAAAGAGAGACCCAGTACTTC
>TRBD2|TRBV7-2|TRBJ2-7|.
CASSSGLAGGHEQYF
TGTGCCAGCAGCTCGGGACTAGCGGGGGGGCACGAGCAGTACTTC
>.|TRBV6-1|TRBJ2-5|few
CSSQFNREFGTQYF
TGTTCCAGTCAATTTAACAGGGAGTTCGGGACCCAGTACTTC
>.|TRBV5-1|TRBJ2-1|.
CASSLGAAVSINEQFF
TGCGCCAGCAGCTTGGGGGCTGCGGTGTCCATCAATGAGCAGTTCTTC
>.|TRBV11-3|TRBJ1-1|.
CASSSQGWGNTEAFF
TGTGCCAGCAGCTCTCAGGGGTGGGGGAACACTGAAGCTTTCTTT
>.|TRBV4-1|TRBJ2-3|.
CASGAGGTDTQYF
TGCGCCAGCGGCGCGGGCGGCACAGATACGCAGTATTTT
>.|TRBV20-1|TRBJ2-7|.
CSASSSVAQYF
TGCAGTGCTAGCTCCTCGGTTGCGCAGTACTTC
>.|TRBV18|TRBJ2-7|.
CASSLASYEQYF
TGTGCCAGCTCACTAGCCTCATACGAGCAGTACTTC
>.|TRBV27|TRBJ2-2|once
CASSLGTPGELFF
TGTGCCAGCAGTTTAGGGACCCCCGGGGAGCTGTTTTTT
>.|TRBV5-6|TRBJ1-1|few
CASSFVTTDLNTEAFF
TGTGCCAGCAGCTTTGTCACGACAGATTTGAACACTGAAGCTTTCTTT
>.|TRBV7-6|TRBJ2-7|few
CASSLGPRDEQYF
TGTGCCAGCAGCTTAGGTCCGAGGGACGAGCAGTACTTC
>TRBD1|TRBV27|TRBJ1-1|.
CASRPQGATTEAFF
TGTGCCAGCAGACCACAGGGGGCTACGACTGAAGCTTTCTTT
>TRBD2|TRBV14|TRBJ2-3|.
CASSQVLAGGGTQYF
TGTGCCAGCAGCCAAGTTCTAGCGGGGGGAGGGACGCAGTATTTT
>.|TRBV19|TRBJ2-2|.
CASRPHRAGNTGELFF
TGTGCCAGCAGACCCCACAGGGCAGGTAACACCGGGGAGCTGTTTTTT
>.|TRBV5-1|TRBJ1-2|few
CASSLKQEGYGYTF
TGCGCCAGCAGCTTGAAACAGGAGGGCTATGGCTACACCTTC
>.|TRBV6-1|TRBJ2-4|.
CASSRQRDIQYF
TGTGCCAGCAGTAGACAGAGGGACATTCAGTACTTC
>.|TRBV14|TRBJ2-1|.
CASSLHPVGYNEQFF
TGTGCCAGCAGCCTCCATCCGGTTGGGTACAATGAGCAGTTCTTC
>.|TRBV5-4|TRBJ2-7|.
CASSQDGSDLRGQYF
TGTGCCAGCAGCCAGGACGGCTCGGATCTACGAGGGCAGTACTTC
>.|TRBV5-4|TRBJ2-1|few
CASSAGGGDNEQFF
TGTGCCAGCAGCGCAGGGGGAGGGGACAATGAGCAGTTCTTC
>.|TRBV5-1|TRBJ2-7|.
CASSLAFSSGTFSYEQYF
TGCGCCAGCAGCTTGGCTTTTAGCTCCGGGACATTCTCCTACGAGCAGTACTTC
>.|TRBV6-1|TRBJ1-2|.
CASLDGPRRPSF
TGTGCCAGCCTGGACGGACCTAGGCGACCCAGCTTC
>.|TRBV11-1|TRBJ1-2|.
CASSLSNNYGYTF
TGTGCCAGCAGCCTATCCAACAACTATGGCTACACCTTC
>.|TRBV18|TRBJ2-5|.
CASSPSGETQYF
TGTGCCAGCTCACCTAGCGGAGAGACCCAGTACTTC
>.|TRBV7-2|TRBJ1-2|.
CASSLGGGYGYTF
TGTGCCAGCAGCTTAGGGGGCGGCTATGGCTACACCTTC
>TRBD1|TRBV30|TRBJ2-2|.
CAWSGGQFTGELFF
TGTGCCTGGTCAGGGGGACAGTTCACCGGGGAGCTGTTTTTT
>.|TRBV5-1|TRBJ2-1|.
CASSLVSGGVTYNEQFF
TGCGCCAGCAGCTTGGTATCCGGGGGCGTCACCTACAATGAGCAGTTCTTC
>.|TRBV21-1|TRBJ1-3|.
CASSNRTNTIYF
TGTGCCAGCAGCAATCGCACAAACACCATATATTTT
>.|TRBV29-1|TRBJ1-6|.
CSGFGAYNSPLHF
TGCAGCGGGTTCGGGGCCTATAATTCACCCCTCCACTTT
>TRBD1|TRBV11-3|TRBJ1-1|.
CASSLDPTGWYYTEAFF
TGTGCCAGCAGCTTAGACCCGACAGGGTGGTACTACACTGAAGCTTTCTTT
>TRBD2|TRBV19|TRBJ2-2|.
CASRLAGGPEALFF
TGTGCCAGTAGACTAGCGGGGGGGCCAGAGGCGCTGTTTTTT
>TRBD1|TRBV6-6|TRBJ1-2|few
CASRWTGGAEGYGYTF
TGTGCCAGCAGGTGGACAGGGGGCGCGGAGGGCTATGGCTACACCTTC
>.|TRBV5-1|TRBJ1-1|.
CASSLLGGGTEAFF
TGCGCCAGCAGCTTATTAGGGGGAGGCACTGAAGCTTTCTTT
>TRBD2|TRBV5-6|TRBJ2-3|.
CASSFLAGGSTDTQYF
TGTGCCAGCAGCTTCCTAGCGGGGGGGTCCACAGATACGCAGTATTTT
>.|TRBV5-1|TRBJ2-1|.
CASSLNGATYNEQFF
TGCGCCAGCAGCTTGAACGGAGCCACCTACAATGAGCAGTTCTTC
>.|TRBV9|TRBJ2-3|.
CASSPLALGGDTQYF
TGTGCCAGCAGCCCGCTGGCCCTCGGGGGAGATACGCAGTATTTT
>.|TRBV27|TRBJ2-5|.
CASSSAETQYF
TGTGCCAGCAGTTCGGCAGAGACCCAGTACTTC